This T cell receptor beta chain was retrieved from a study of vaccination and CD4 T cells after COVID-19. Study-level background: Collection of post-vaccine samples followed dose two by a median about 75 days, spanning a range of 14 to 241.

J was trimmed by 2 bases and V by 5 bases; bases with no gene match: 7. Germline V CDR1 and CDR2: SNHLY, FYNNEI. This CDR3 region has 18 residues. Indicated treatment: approximately 11-day PBMC culture with coronavirus spike peptide pools or control peptides (ViraFEST assay). Study-level results: Spike mono-reactive clones accounted for 304 of the 307 vaccine-specific clones found in convalescent patients.

About this clonotype itself: The antigen is undetermined.

An Oncomine TCR Beta short-read assay was used to sequence the DNA from cultured CD4+ T cells. TCRdb analysed the PCR reads with MiXCR anew, one entry per CDR3 protein. The sample has 12,000 or so distinct CDR3 sequences; roughly 45% are singletons. The genes are TRBV2 and TRBJ2-3, with 16 bases lining up with TRBD2. The receptor comes from a human donor who had recovered from COVID-19. Sequenced sample: CD4+ T cells from blood, cultured in vitro. The CDR3 DNA follows: TGTGCCAGCAGTACCGGGACTAGCGGGGGGGCCTCCACAGATACGCAGTATTTT. Protein: CASSTGTSGGASTDTQYF.